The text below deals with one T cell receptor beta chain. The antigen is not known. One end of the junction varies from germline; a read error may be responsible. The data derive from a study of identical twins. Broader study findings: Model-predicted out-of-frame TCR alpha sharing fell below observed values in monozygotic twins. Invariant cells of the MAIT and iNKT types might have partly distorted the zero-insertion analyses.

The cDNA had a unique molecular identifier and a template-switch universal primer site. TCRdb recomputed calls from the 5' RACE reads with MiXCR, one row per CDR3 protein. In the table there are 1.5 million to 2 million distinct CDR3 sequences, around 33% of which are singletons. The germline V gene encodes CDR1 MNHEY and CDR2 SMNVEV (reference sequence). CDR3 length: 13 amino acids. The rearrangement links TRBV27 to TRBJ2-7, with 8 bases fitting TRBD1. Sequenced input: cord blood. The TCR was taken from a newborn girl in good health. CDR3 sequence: CACSLTGGYEQYF. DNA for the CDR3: TGTGCCTGCAGCCTAACAGGGGGCTACGAGCAGTACTTC.